The present TCR beta chain was sequenced within a study of shared clonotypes between healthy human individuals. Germline CDR1 is SGHVS and CDR2 is FQNEAQ. The length of the CDR3 is 16 residues. V gave up 4 bases and J gave up 7 bases, with 17 bases separating them. Using roughly 180 ng DNA, tens of thousands of T cell genomes, the sorted-subset replicate PCRs were run. Clones were sequenced by immunoSEQ multiplex PCR, and TCRdb holds only the in-frame ones, with some missing. There are millions of clones in the sample; approximately 95% occur only once, and more than 0.1% lies in the top ten. Turning to this clone: Its antigen is unidentified.

Study-level results: Having only a few donors restricted how much genetic and exposure-history diversity was captured.

The sequence was collected from a man aged 18 to 35 in good health. The chain uses TRBV7-8 and TRBJ1-6; TRBD1 might be the D (6 bases). The sample consisted of naive CD4+ T cells sorted from blood. Noted subset: CD45RA+ positively selected. The CDR3 nucleotides are TGTGCCAGCAGCTCAGTGGGTGGGGGCGAGAATTCACCCCTCCACTTT. Translation gives CASSSVGGGENSPLHF.